Presented here are 10 T cell receptor beta chains from one specimen sequenced in a study of blood T cell repertoires in COVID-19. Data came from immunoSEQ multiplex PCR; TCRdb stores just in-frame clones and leaves some out. Of 130,000 or so clones in the sample, around 89% were seen once. The sequenced material came from peripheral blood. The receptors here all came from a man in his sixties or seventies with active COVID-19.

The genes are TRBV28 and TRBJ1-4; 9 bases align to TRBD1. The V and J ends lost 2 bases and 8 bases, in that order; junction bases with no gene match: 6. The CDR3 length is 15 residues. The germline V gene has CDR1 MDHEN and CDR2 SYDVKM. In DNA form, the CDR3 reads TGTGCCAGCAGTTTAGGGGACAGGGTAGGAGAAAAACTGTTTTTT. Protein sequence: CASSLGDRVGEKLFF.

The rearrangement joins TRBV5-1 to TRBJ2-7, with 8 bases aligning to TRBD2. The CDR3 extends over 19 amino acids. V lost 0 bases, J lost 0 bases, and 14 bases stayed unmatched. Germline CDR1 is SGHRS and CDR2 is YFSETQ. The CDR3 loop is CASSLEPPSTSVGSYEQYF. CDR3 DNA: TGCGCCAGCAGCTTGGAACCCCCATCGACTAGCGTTGGCTCCTACGAGCAGTACTTC.

This clone was picked up one time. The chain has TRBV12-3 or TRBV12-4 and TRBJ2-2; D is unresolved. Trimming pared 1 base from V and 7 bases from J, leaving 4 bases between. This CDR3 region has 12 residues. The CDR3 loop reads CASSLVRGELFF. CDR3 coding DNA: TGTGCCAGCAGTTTAGTCCGCGGGGAGCTGTTTTTT.

The chain has TRBV19 and TRBJ2-7; TRBD1 might be the D (6 bases). This CDR3 is built from 15 residues. Germline assignment: CDR1 LNHDA and CDR2 SQIVND (reference sequence). V lost 4 bases to trimming and J lost 4 bases, with 17 bases between them. The chain's CDR3 is CASSTSSGHPYEQYF. The CDR3 nucleotides are TGTGCCAGTAGTACGTCATCGGGACATCCTTACGAGCAGTACTTC.

This chain links TRBV18 with TRBJ2-1, with 8 nucleotides matching TRBD1. The CDR3 is 16 amino acids. Trimming removed 4 bases from V and 2 bases from J; junction bases left unmatched: 7. Germline lookup yields CDR1 KGHSH and CDR2 LQKENI. The CDR3 sequence is CASSQIDRGPYNEQFF. As DNA, the CDR3 is TGTGCCAGCTCACAGATTGACAGGGGCCCCTACAATGAGCAGTTCTTC.

This chain links TRBV6-1 with TRBJ1-1; 9 bases match TRBD1. The ends lost 3 bases at V and 4 bases at J; junction bases unmatched: 6. Germline loops: CDR1 MNHNS, CDR2 SASEGT. This CDR3 is 15 amino acids long. CDR3 DNA sequence: TGTGCCAGCAGTGATCTAACAGGGGGCCGCACTGAAGCTTTCTTT. It specifies CASSDLTGGRTEAFF.

The V gene is TRBV6-5, the J gene TRBJ1-1; perhaps TRBD1 as D (5 bases). This CDR3 contains 14 residues. V shed 6 bases and J shed 8 bases, with 19 bases lying between them. Germline V gene lookup returns CDR1 MNHEY and CDR2 SVGAGI. In DNA, the CDR3 is TGTGCCAGCAGAGGGGAGGTCGACCTTAAAGAAGCTTTCTTT. Its translation is CASRGEVDLKEAFF.

V and J are TRBV10-3 and TRBJ2-7; tentative D call: TRBD1 (5 bases). The CDR3 spans 14 residues. V shed 0 bases and J shed 2 bases, with 8 bases lying between them. Germline V CDR1 and CDR2: ENHRY, SYGVKD. The CDR3 here is CAISESAGPYEQYF. CDR3 nucleotides: TGTGCCATCAGTGAGTCGGCAGGGCCCTACGAGCAGTACTTC.

The chain has TRBV28 and TRBJ1-4, with 9 bases fitting TRBD1. The CDR3 is made up of 17 amino acids. Trimming took 6 bases from V and 5 from J; bases not matched to a gene: 13. Germline CDR1 and CDR2: MDHEN and SYDVKM. The chain's CDR3 is CASSPATSGTGNEKLFF. The CDR3 DNA is TGTGCCAGCAGCCCCGCTACCTCCGGGACAGGGAATGAAAAACTGTTTTTT.

V and J are TRBV7-2 and TRBJ2-7, with 12 bases lining up with TRBD2. This CDR3 has 19 residues. Trimming cost V 7 bases and J 5 bases; bases outside gene matches: 21. Germline CDR1 SGHTA, CDR2 FQGNSA. The CDR3 reads CASTSPSGRARSFLDEQYF. As DNA, the CDR3 is TGTGCCAGCACCTCGCCTAGCGGGAGGGCCAGGTCATTTCTTGACGAGCAGTACTTC.